The sample holds a few counts of the clone carrying this T cell receptor (beta chain). A universal primer binding site was introduced by template switching. The final cDNA contained unique molecular identifiers. TCRdb fed the 5' RACE reads into MiXCR, producing one record per CDR3 protein. The sample includes more than 1.5 million distinct CDR3 sequences, about 32% seen only once; the top ten take less than 0.35%. The donor group consisted entirely of healthy Caucasians. The source of the sample is a study of identical twins. The sequenced material came from cord blood. The TCR originated in a newborn girl in good health.

CDR3 DNA: TGTGCCACCAGTGATTTTAGGCGGCCCTATGGCTACACCTTC. Encoded protein: CATSDFRRPYGYTF. The V call is TRBV24-1, the J call TRBJ1-2; D remains ambiguous. The CDR3 loop spans 14 amino acids. Germline CDR1 reads KGHDR; CDR2 reads SFDVKD. Trimming took 1 base from V and 4 from J, leaving 9 bases between them.